The clone carrying this TCR beta chain appeared many times. Its antigen is as yet unknown. Attachment of unique molecular identifiers to individual cDNA molecules was performed. TCRdb fed the 5' RACE reads into MiXCR, producing one record per CDR3 protein. The sample holds 57,000 or so distinct CDR3 sequences; around 5.6% are singletons and the top ten take roughly 7.1%. The sample is drawn from a study of early T cells in non-severe SARS-CoV-2 infection. Study-wide background: Alpha and beta chains were unpaired, from unsorted whole-blood bulk RNA. Findings of the study overall: Sequences matched to VDJdb favored anti-spike CD8 responses, while private and CD4 specificities were missed.

CDR1 and CDR2 from the germline V gene are SEHNR and FQNEAQ (reference sequence). The CDR3 contains 16 residues. Unmatched junction bases numbered 8, after V lost 4 bases and J lost 4 bases. The chain is built from TRBV7-9 and TRBJ2-1; 9 nucleotides match TRBD2. This receptor was taken from an adult who was a healthcare worker with PCR-confirmed SARS-CoV-2 infection or an uninfected control (not recorded which). Sequences were obtained from whole blood. CDR3 in DNA: TGTGCCAGCAGCTCTCTAGCGGGGTCTTCATACAATGAGCAGTTCTTC. Protein product: CASSSLAGSSYNEQFF.